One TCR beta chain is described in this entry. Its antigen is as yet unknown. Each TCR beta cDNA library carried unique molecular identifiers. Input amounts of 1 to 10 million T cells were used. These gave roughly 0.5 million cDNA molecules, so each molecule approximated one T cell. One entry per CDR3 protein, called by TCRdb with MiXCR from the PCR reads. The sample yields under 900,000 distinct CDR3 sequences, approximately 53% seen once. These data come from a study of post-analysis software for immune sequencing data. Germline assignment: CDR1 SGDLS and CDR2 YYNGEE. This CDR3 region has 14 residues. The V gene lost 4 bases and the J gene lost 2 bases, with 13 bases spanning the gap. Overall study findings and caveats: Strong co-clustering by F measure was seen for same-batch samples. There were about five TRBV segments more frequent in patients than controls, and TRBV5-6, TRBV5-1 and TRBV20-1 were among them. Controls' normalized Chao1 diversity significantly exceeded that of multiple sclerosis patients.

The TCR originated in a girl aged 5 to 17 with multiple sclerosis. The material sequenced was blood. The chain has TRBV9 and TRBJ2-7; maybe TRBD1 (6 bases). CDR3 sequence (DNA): TGTGCCAGCAGCACCACCCCAGGGGCCTACGAGCAGTACTTC. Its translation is CASSTTPGAYEQYF.